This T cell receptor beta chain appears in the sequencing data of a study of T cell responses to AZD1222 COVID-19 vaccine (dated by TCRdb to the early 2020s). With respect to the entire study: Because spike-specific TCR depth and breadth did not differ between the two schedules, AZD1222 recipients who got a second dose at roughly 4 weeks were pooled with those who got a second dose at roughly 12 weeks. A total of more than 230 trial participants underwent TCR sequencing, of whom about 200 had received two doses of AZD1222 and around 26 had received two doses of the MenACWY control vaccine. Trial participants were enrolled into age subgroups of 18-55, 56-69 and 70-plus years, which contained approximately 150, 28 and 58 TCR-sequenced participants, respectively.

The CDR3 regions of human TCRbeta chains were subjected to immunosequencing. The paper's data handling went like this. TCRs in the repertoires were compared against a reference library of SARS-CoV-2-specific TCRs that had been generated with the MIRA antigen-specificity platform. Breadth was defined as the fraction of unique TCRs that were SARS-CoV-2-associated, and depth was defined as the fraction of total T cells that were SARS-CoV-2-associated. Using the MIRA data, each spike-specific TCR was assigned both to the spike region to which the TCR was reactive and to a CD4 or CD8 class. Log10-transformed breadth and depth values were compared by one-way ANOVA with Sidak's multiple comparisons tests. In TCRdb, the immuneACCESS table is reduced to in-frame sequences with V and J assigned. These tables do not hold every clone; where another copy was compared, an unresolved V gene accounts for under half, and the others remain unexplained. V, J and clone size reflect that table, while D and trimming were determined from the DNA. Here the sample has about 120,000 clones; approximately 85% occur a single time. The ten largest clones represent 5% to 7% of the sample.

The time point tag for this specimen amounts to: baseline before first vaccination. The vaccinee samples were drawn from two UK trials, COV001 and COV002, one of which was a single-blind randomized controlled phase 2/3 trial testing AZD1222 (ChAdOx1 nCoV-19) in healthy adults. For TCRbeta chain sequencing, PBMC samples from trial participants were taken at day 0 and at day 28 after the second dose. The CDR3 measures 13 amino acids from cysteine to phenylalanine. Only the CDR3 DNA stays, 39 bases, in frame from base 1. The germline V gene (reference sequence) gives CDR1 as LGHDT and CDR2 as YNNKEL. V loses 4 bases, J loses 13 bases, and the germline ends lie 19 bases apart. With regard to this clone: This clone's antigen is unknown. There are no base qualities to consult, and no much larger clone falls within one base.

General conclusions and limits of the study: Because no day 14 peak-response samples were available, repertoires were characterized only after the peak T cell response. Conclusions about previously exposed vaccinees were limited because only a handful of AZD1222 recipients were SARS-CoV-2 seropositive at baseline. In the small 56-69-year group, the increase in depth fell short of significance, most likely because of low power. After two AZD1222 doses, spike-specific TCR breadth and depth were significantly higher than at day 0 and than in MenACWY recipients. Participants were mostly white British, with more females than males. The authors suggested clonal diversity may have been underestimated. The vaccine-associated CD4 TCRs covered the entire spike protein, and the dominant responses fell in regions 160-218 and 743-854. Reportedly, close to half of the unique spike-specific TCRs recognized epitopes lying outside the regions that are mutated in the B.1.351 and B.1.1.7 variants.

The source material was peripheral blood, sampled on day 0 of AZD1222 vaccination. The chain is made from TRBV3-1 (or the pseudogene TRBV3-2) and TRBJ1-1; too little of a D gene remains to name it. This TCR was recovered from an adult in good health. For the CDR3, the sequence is CASSRRELPWIFF. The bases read TGTGCCAGCAGCCGCCGGGAGCTGCCGTGGATTTTCTTT.